This entry features one T cell receptor beta chain sequence. Amplification yielded TCR beta CDR3 regions, with RNA transcripts as the source. Initially, a first-round RT-PCR of the TCR CDR3 employed the HTBI primer set. TCRdb re-called the multiplex PCR reads with MiXCR, one entry per CDR3 protein. Of some 770,000 distinct CDR3 sequences listed, about a sixth are singletons. The CDR3 runs to 15 residues. V lost 4 bases and J 0 bases, leaving 10 bases between the germline ends. Germline CDR1 and CDR2: MNHNS and SASEGT. The source of the sample is a study of T cells in Graves' hyperthyroidism and ophthalmopathy.

This TCR was recovered from a man aged 18 to 35 with Graves' hyperthyroidism. This chain connects TRBV6-1 to TRBJ1-5; the D is unclear. The source material was blood. The CDR3 is CASSVDGNSNQPQHF. DNA of the CDR3: TGTGCCAGCAGTGTGGACGGAAATAGCAATCAGCCCCAGCATTTT.